A selection of T cell receptor beta chains follows, all from one sample in a study of CD8 T cells in Susac syndrome. Each CDR3 protein gets one entry after TCRdb re-called the immunoSEQ multiplex PCR reads with MiXCR. Among tens of thousands of distinct CDR3 sequences, 93% were seen once, and the ten largest hold over 0.12%. Sequenced material: CD4+ T cells from PBMCs. Source of these receptors: a human donor with Susac syndrome. Each CDR3 is given with its conserved first and last residue. A D gene is named only where the DNA matches it firmly. Size tells how often a clone was seen (once, few, many) or the class of an expanded clone, and some rows leave it out.

size | J | V | D | CDR3 | DNA
. | TRBJ2-1 | TRBV9 | TRBD2 | CASSVRTSGDNEQFF | TGTGCCAGCAGCGTCCGGACTAGCGGGGACAATGAGCAGTTCTTC
. | TRBJ2-3 | TRBV9 | TRBD1 | CASSVVEGARDTQYF | TGTGCCAGCAGCGTAGTTGAGGGGGCAAGAGATACGCAGTATTTT
once | TRBJ2-3 | TRBV28 | . | CASSLSGTGTDTQYF | TGTGCCAGCAGTTTATCGGGGACTGGCACAGATACGCAGTATTTT
. | TRBJ2-1 | TRBV15 | TRBD2 | CATSKRGSSYNEQFF | TGTGCCACCAGCAAGCGGGGTAGCTCCTACAATGAGCAGTTCTTC
. | TRBJ1-2 | TRBV5-1 | TRBD1 | CASSFTFGTAANYGYTF | TGCGCCAGCAGCTTTACCTTTGGGACAGCAGCTAACTATGGCTACACCTTC
. | TRBJ1-1 | TRBV28 | . | CASRSTGTGNTEAFF | TGTGCCAGCAGGTCTACCGGGACGGGGAACACTGAAGCTTTCTTT
. | TRBJ2-3 | TRBV3-1 | . | CASSREIAGWADTQYF | TGTGCCAGCAGCCGGGAGATAGCAGGGTGGGCAGATACGCAGTATTTT
. | TRBJ1-2 | TRBV25-1 | . | CASSESGQVFYGYTF | TGTGCCAGCAGTGAATCCGGGCAGGTCTTCTATGGCTACACCTTC
. | TRBJ1-6 | TRBV28 | . | CASTPRNSPLHF | TGTGCCAGCACGCCCCGAAATTCACCCCTCCACTTT
. | TRBJ2-3 | TRBV5-1 | . | CASSLASHGADTQYF | TGCGCCAGCAGCTTGGCTTCTCACGGGGCAGATACGCAGTATTTT
. | TRBJ2-7 | TRBV6-2/TRBV6-3 | . | CASRTPGASRSSYEQYF | TGTGCCAGCAGGACTCCAGGGGCGTCTAGGAGCTCCTACGAGCAGTACTTC
. | TRBJ2-5 | TRBV5-1 | . | CASSTREQETQYF | TGCGCCAGCAGTACTAGGGAGCAAGAGACCCAGTACTTC
. | TRBJ1-1 | TRBV3-1 | . | CASSLRIMNTEAFF | TGTGCCAGCAGCCTCCGGATCATGAACACTGAAGCTTTCTTT
. | TRBJ1-5 | TRBV6-2/TRBV6-3 | TRBD1 | CASSYSGQGAPRNQPQHF | TGTGCCAGCAGTTACTCAGGACAGGGGGCGCCGAGGAATCAGCCCCAGCATTTT
. | TRBJ2-7 | TRBV28 | . | CASSLGLPSEQYF | TGTGCCAGCAGTTTGGGCCTCCCCTCCGAGCAGTACTTC
. | TRBJ1-5 | TRBV2 | TRBD1 | CASTKEQGTDQPQHF | TGTGCCAGCACCAAAGAACAGGGGACGGATCAGCCCCAGCATTTT
. | TRBJ2-1 | TRBV29-1 | TRBD1 | CSVEDPGTGYNEQFF | TGCAGCGTTGAAGATCCCGGGACAGGGTACAATGAGCAGTTCTTC
. | TRBJ2-3 | TRBV28 | . | CASSPPRVAASTDTQYF | TGTGCCAGCAGTCCGCCCCGTGTAGCGGCTAGCACAGATACGCAGTATTTT
. | TRBJ1-1 | TRBV28 | . | CASSLPKPRDTEAFF | TGTGCCAGCAGTTTACCAAAGCCTCGGGACACTGAAGCTTTCTTT
once | TRBJ1-6 | TRBV20-1 | . | CSASEGGLGSPLHF | TGCAGTGCTAGCGAGGGGGGGCTAGGTTCACCCCTCCACTTT
. | TRBJ1-2 | TRBV11-3 | TRBD1 | CASSRRGTGANYGYTF | TGTGCCAGCAGCCGTAGGGGGACAGGGGCTAACTATGGCTACACCTTC
. | TRBJ2-2 | TRBV29-1 | . | CSARDTGELFF | TGCAGCGCCAGGGATACCGGGGAGCTGTTTTTT
. | TRBJ2-1 | TRBV4-2 | . | CASSQVGGNEQFF | TGTGCCAGCAGCCAAGTAGGTGGCAATGAGCAGTTCTTC
. | TRBJ1-4 | TRBV9 | . | CASSVGTPNEKLFF | TGTGCCAGCAGCGTAGGGACCCCGAATGAAAAACTGTTTTTT
. | TRBJ1-1 | TRBV6-7 | . | CASSYRPETFKGYAEAFF | TGTGCCAGCAGTTACCGGCCGGAGACATTTAAAGGGTATGCTGAAGCTTTCTTT
. | TRBJ2-7 | TRBV5-1 | TRBD2 | CASSLSSGGGPSYEQYF | TGCGCCAGCAGCTTGTCGTCCGGGGGGGGTCCCTCCTACGAGCAGTACTTC
. | TRBJ1-2 | TRBV20-1 | TRBD1 | CSAPGGRYGYTF | TGCAGTGCTCCAGGGGGCCGCTATGGCTACACCTTC
. | TRBJ2-3 | TRBV6-2/TRBV6-3 | TRBD2 | CASMGGGAADTQYF | TGTGCCAGCATGGGCGGGGGGGCAGCAGATACGCAGTATTTT
once | TRBJ1-6 | TRBV3-1 | . | CASRRTVNSPLHF | TGTGCCAGCAGGAGGACAGTTAATTCACCCCTCCACTTT
. | TRBJ1-3 | TRBV30 | . | CACTSTGYSGNTIYF | TGTGCCTGCACCTCGACAGGATACTCTGGAAACACCATATATTTT
. | TRBJ2-5 | TRBV20-1 | . | CSASPAGAETQYF | TGCAGTGCTAGCCCGGCAGGGGCGGAGACCCAGTACTTC
. | TRBJ2-7 | TRBV11-3 | . | CASSLGPSGGFEQYF | TGTGCCAGCAGCTTAGGCCCCTCGGGGGGCTTCGAGCAGTACTTC
few | TRBJ2-3 | TRBV20-1 | TRBD1 | CSAPNRGLSTDTQYF | TGCAGTGCACCCAACAGGGGGCTGAGCACAGATACGCAGTATTTT
. | TRBJ2-3 | TRBV6-5 | TRBD1 | CASSLGQGTDTQYF | TGTGCCAGCAGTTTGGGACAGGGGACAGATACGCAGTATTTT
once | TRBJ2-2 | TRBV7-2 | TRBD1 | CASSPTAGQGGTGELFF | TGTGCCAGCAGCCCAACCGCCGGACAGGGAGGCACCGGGGAGCTGTTTTTT
. | TRBJ2-7 | TRBV2 | . | CASRRGDGATYEQYF | TGTGCCAGTAGGCGAGGAGACGGAGCCACCTACGAGCAGTACTTC
. | TRBJ1-4 | TRBV2 | . | CASSPVDTTNEKLFF | TGTGCCAGCAGCCCAGTCGATACAACTAATGAAAAACTGTTTTTT
. | TRBJ1-5 | TRBV9 | . | CASSVVGDQPQHF | TGTGCCAGCAGCGTAGTTGGGGACCAGCCCCAGCATTTT
. | TRBJ1-1 | TRBV18 | . | CASSPQGNTEAFF | TGTGCCAGCTCACCACAGGGGAACACTGAAGCTTTCTTT
. | TRBJ1-2 | TRBV7-2 | . | CASSLDGLGGYTF | TGTGCCAGCAGCTTAGACGGGTTGGGAGGCTACACCTTC
. | TRBJ2-1 | TRBV12-2 | . | CASRRRARYNEQFF | TGTGCAAGTCGCCGCAGGGCTCGCTACAATGAGCAGTTCTTC
. | TRBJ2-2 | TRBV6-5 | TRBD2 | CASSRLAGHTGELFF | TGTGCCAGCAGCCGGCTAGCGGGGCACACCGGGGAGCTGTTTTTT
. | TRBJ1-1 | TRBV7-9 | . | CASSLAPGGKVFF | TGTGCCAGCAGCTTAGCGCCGGGGGGTAAAGTTTTCTTT
. | TRBJ2-7 | TRBV15 | . | CATSRDSTYEQYF | TGTGCCACCAGCAGAGACAGTACGTACGAGCAGTACTTC
. | TRBJ2-7 | TRBV10-3 | . | CAIGQDLQSYEQYF | TGTGCCATTGGCCAGGACCTACAATCCTACGAGCAGTACTTC
. | TRBJ1-5 | TRBV29-1 | . | CSVVMGSNQPQHF | TGCAGCGTTGTTATGGGTAGCAATCAGCCCCAGCATTTT
. | TRBJ1-4 | TRBV14 | TRBD1 | CASSLIQGAAGEKLFF | TGTGCCAGCAGCCTTATACAGGGGGCGGCAGGTGAAAAACTGTTTTTT
. | TRBJ2-6 | TRBV20-1 | . | CSARDPAAGANVLTF | TGCAGTGCTAGAGATCCGGCAGCGGGGGCCAACGTCCTGACTTTC